A selection of T cell receptor beta chains follows, all from one sample in a study of blood T cell repertoires in COVID-19. Using immunoSEQ multiplex PCR, the repertoire was profiled, and TCRdb retains in-frame clones only, with some absent. The table lists around 75,000 clones, about four fifths of them singletons. The material sequenced was peripheral blood. All receptors derive from a woman older than 75 with active or convalescent COVID-19. The CDR3 runs from the conserved cysteine through the conserved F or W. The order of the fields is D gene, J gene, clone size, V gene, CDR3 protein, CDR3 DNA. A D gene is named only where the DNA matches it firmly. A clone size is listed for some rows: how often the clone was seen (once, few, many), or a class if it is expanded.

TRBD2 TRBJ2-1 . TRBV30 CAVMTSGRTVYNEQFF TGTGCTGTGATGACTAGCGGGAGAACGGTGTACAATGAGCAGTTCTTC
. TRBJ2-5 . TRBV1 CTSSQDRASGDSGGQETQYF TGCACCAGCAGCCAAGATAGGGCTAGCGGGGATTCCGGTGGACAAGAGACCCAGTACTTC
TRBD1 TRBJ2-2 . TRBV4-3 CASSQGTGTTGELFF TGCGCCAGCAGCCAAGGGACAGGGACCACCGGGGAGCTGTTTTTT
. TRBJ1-2 once TRBV6-5 CASSYSREWGTGGYTF TGTGCCAGCAGTTACTCGAGGGAATGGGGTACGGGTGGCTACACCTTC
. TRBJ2-5 . TRBV28 CASSFSSGGQETQYF TGTGCCAGCAGTTTTAGCTCCGGCGGCCAAGAGACCCAGTACTTC
. TRBJ1-1 . TRBV6-6 CASSYSRQGTGAFF TGTGCCAGCAGTTACTCCCGCCAGGGGACGGGGGCTTTCTTT
. TRBJ1-5 . TRBV19 CASTASGGTYSNQPQHF TGTGCCAGTACAGCGTCGGGGGGGACTTATAGCAATCAGCCCCAGCATTTT
TRBD1 TRBJ2-5 few TRBV7-2 CASSSTGARETQYF TGTGCCAGCAGCTCGACAGGGGCTCGGGAGACCCAGTACTTC
TRBD1 TRBJ2-3 . TRBV6-2/TRBV6-3 CASSSGQGAGTDTQYF TGTGCCAGCAGTTCGGGACAGGGGGCTGGCACAGATACGCAGTATTTT
. TRBJ2-1 . TRBV3-1/TRBV3-2 CASSPPIGGDEQFF TGTGCCAGCAGCCCACCTATCGGGGGAGATGAGCAGTTCTTC